This T cell receptor beta chain is drawn from a study of T-cell reconstitution after alpha-beta-depleted transplantation in children. Preparing the TCRbeta library involved the use of unique molecular identifiers. TCRdb re-analysed the PCR reads in MiXCR, keeping a single row per CDR3 protein. This table holds some 340,000 distinct CDR3 sequences, about 9.3% found once. The junction had 10 bases not matched to a gene; V was cut back by 3 bases and J by 5 bases. Germline assignment: CDR1 LGHDT and CDR2 YNNKEL (reference sequence). This CDR3 has 17 amino acids. This chain connects TRBV3-1 to TRBJ2-1, with 10 bases that match TRBD2. The material was PBMCs from the stem cell graft donor, obtained from the stem cell graft. This receptor was obtained from a human donor who donated a stem cell graft to a child with acute lymphoblastic leukemia. The CDR3, as DNA: TGTGCCAGCAGCCACATTCTAGCGGGAGTACTAAACAATGAGCAGTTCTTC. This translates into CASSHILAGVLNNEQFF.